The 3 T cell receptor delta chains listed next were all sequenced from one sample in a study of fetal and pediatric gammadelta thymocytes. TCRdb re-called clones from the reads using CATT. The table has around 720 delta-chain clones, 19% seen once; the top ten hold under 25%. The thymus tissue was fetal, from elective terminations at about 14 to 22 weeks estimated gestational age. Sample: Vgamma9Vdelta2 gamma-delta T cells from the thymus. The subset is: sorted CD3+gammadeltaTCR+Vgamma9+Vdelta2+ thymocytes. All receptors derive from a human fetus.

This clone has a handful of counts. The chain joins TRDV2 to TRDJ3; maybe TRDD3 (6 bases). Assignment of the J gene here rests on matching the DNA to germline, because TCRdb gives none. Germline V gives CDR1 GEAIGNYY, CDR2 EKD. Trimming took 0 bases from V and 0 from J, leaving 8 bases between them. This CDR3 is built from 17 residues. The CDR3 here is CACDTWGVSWDTRQMFF. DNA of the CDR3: TGTGCCTGTGACACCTGGGGGGTCTCCTGGGACACCCGACAGATGTTTTTC.

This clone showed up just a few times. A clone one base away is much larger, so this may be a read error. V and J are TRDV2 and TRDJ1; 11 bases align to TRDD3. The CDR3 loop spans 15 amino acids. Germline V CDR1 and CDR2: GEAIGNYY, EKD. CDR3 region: CACDVLGDRTDKRIF. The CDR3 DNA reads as TGTGCCTGTGACGTACTGGGGGATAGAACCGATAAACGCATCTTT.

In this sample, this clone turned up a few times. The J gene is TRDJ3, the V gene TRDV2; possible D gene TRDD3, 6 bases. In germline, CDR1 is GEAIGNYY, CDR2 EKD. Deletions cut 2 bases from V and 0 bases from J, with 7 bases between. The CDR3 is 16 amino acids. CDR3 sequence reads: CACDKLGSWDTRQMFF. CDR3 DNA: TGTGCCTGTGACAAACTGGGCTCCTGGGACACCCGACAGATGTTTTTC.